Presented here are 31 T cell receptor beta chains from one specimen sequenced in a study of blood T cell repertoires in COVID-19 (dated by TCRdb to about 2020). The method behind the library was the immunoSEQ multiplex PCR assay. Drawn from immuneACCESS, this table holds only the in-frame rearrangements with V and J called that TCRdb kept. Clones are partly lost; checked studies trace under half to an unresolved V gene and leave the rest unexplained. This sample is represented by around 68,000 clones; approximately 88% of them were singletons. The top ten hold roughly 7% of the sample. Sequenced input: peripheral blood. The receptors come from a woman aged 50 to 60 with acute or convalescent COVID-19.

This chain uses TRBV6-5 with TRBJ1-2; D call uncertain. The CDR3 runs to 15 residues. The germline V and J ends were trimmed by 8 bases and 5 bases, with 21 bases remaining between them. Germline V gene lookup returns CDR1 MNHEY and CDR2 SVGAGI. CDR3 sequence (DNA): TGTGCCAGCTCCACCCCCGGGGTGGGAAGGTATGGCTACACCTTC. The encoded protein is CASSTPGVGRYGYTF.

CDR3 sequence reads: CASSSADTQYF. CDR3 nucleotide sequence: TGCGCCAGCAGCTCGGCAGATACGCAGTATTTT. This rearrangement joins TRBV5-1 to TRBJ2-3; D is uncertain. Trimming cost V 3 bases and J 4 bases, with 3 bases left between them. The CDR3 runs to 11 residues. The germline V gene encodes CDR1 SGHRS and CDR2 YFSETQ.

This chain uses TRBV15 with TRBJ2-5, with a possible D match to TRBD2 (6 bases). Trimming took off 0 bases at V and 1 base at J, with 12 bases between the two ends. Germline loops: CDR1 LNHNV, CDR2 YYDKDF (reference sequence). The CDR3 totals 16 residues. The CDR3 sequence is CATSRDGGIIQETQYF. DNA for the CDR3: TGTGCCACCAGCAGAGATGGCGGGATCATCCAAGAGACCCAGTACTTC.

The V call is TRBV25-1, the J call TRBJ2-1, with D possibly being TRBD1 (6 bases). This CDR3 spans 14 amino acids. V lost 2 bases and J lost 5, with 10 bases in between. From germline, CDR1 is MGHDK and CDR2 SYGVNS. CDR3: CASSEDRNNNEQFF. CDR3 coding DNA: TGTGCCAGCAGTGAAGACAGGAATAACAATGAGCAGTTCTTC.

The chain employs TRBV6-5 and TRBJ2-3; 8 nucleotides line up with TRBD2. The CDR3 is made up of 14 amino acids. Per the germline V gene, CDR1 is MNHEY and CDR2 is SVGAGI. The junction had 8 bases not matched to a gene; V was cut back by 8 bases and J by 4 bases. This CDR3 is CASGGAGGADTQYF. The CDR3 nucleotides read TGTGCCAGCGGAGGTGCGGGGGGCGCAGATACGCAGTATTTT.

The CDR3 DNA reads TGCGCCAGCAGCCGCGACAGTTATGAAAAACTGTTTTTT. Its protein product is CASSRDSYEKLFF. The chain uses TRBV4-3 and TRBJ1-4, with a possible D match to TRBD1 (5 bases). The CDR3 extends over 13 amino acids. The V end lost 4 bases, the J end lost 6 bases, and 9 bases lay between the germline ends. The germline gives CDR1 LGHNA, CDR2 YSLEER.

The chain joins TRBV19 to TRBJ1-1; TRBD1 might be the D (6 bases). With 3 bases removed from V and 1 base from J, the gap between germline ends came to 9 bases. The V gene's germline CDR1 is LNHDA and CDR2 SQIVND (reference sequence). The length of the CDR3 is 14 residues. The CDR3 DNA sequence: TGTGCCAGTAGTATGCCGGGACAGAACACTGAAGCTTTCTTT. It encodes CASSMPGQNTEAFF. Based on the CDR3 plus reference TRBV19 and TRBJ1-1, the full variable domain is DGGITQSPKYLFRKEGQNVTLSCEQNLNHDAMYWYRQDPGQGLRLIYYSQIVNDFQKGDIAEGYSVSREKKESFPLTVTSAQKNPTAFYLCASSMPGQNTEAFFGQGTRLTVV.

This rearrangement joins TRBV5-1 to TRBJ2-7; 10 bases map to TRBD2. The CDR3 consists of 17 residues. CDR1 SGHRS and CDR2 YFSETQ come from the germline V gene. The trim removed 2 bases at V and 3 bases at J, leaving 11 bases unmatched. CDR3 in DNA: TGCGCCAGCAGCTTCCGCCAAGCGGGAGGGCCGGGCTACGAGCAGTACTTC. Protein sequence: CASSFRQAGGPGYEQYF.

This chain uses TRBV5-4 with TRBJ1-6; the D is unclear. Trimming took off 6 bases at V and 8 bases at J, with 18 bases between the two ends. The CDR3 consists of 15 residues. From germline, CDR1 is SGHNT and CDR2 YYREEE (reference sequence). The CDR3 is CASNESPLSDSPLHF. CDR3 sequence (DNA): TGTGCCAGCAACGAAAGCCCTCTATCCGATTCACCCCTCCACTTT.

The genes are TRBV18 and TRBJ1-3; the D is unclear. This CDR3 comprises 17 residues. Trimming stripped 3 bases from V and 1 base from J, with 16 bases between. Germline V lookup: CDR1 KGHSH, CDR2 LQKENI. CDR3 loop: CASSPTPGRVSGNTIYF. The CDR3 DNA reads TGTGCCAGCTCACCCACGCCGGGTCGGGTATCTGGAAACACCATATATTTT.

The V and J genes are TRBV30 and TRBJ1-5; no firm D call. The CDR3 runs to 13 residues. Germline values: CDR1 GTSNPN, CDR2 SVGIG (reference sequence). Deletions cut 7 bases from V and 0 bases from J, with 10 bases between. The CDR3 here is CASQRGSNQPQHF. In nucleotides, the CDR3 is TGTGCCTCTCAACGGGGTAGCAATCAGCCCCAGCATTTT.

This rearrangement joins TRBV15 to TRBJ2-2; D not certain. CDR3 size: 16 residues. Germline CDR1 LNHNV, CDR2 YYDKDF (reference sequence). V was trimmed by 1 base and J by 4 bases, leaving 13 bases between them. The CDR3: CATSRGEARGTGELFF. The CDR3 DNA reads as TGTGCCACCAGCAGAGGAGAAGCGCGAGGCACCGGGGAGCTGTTTTTT.

The table lists this clone with a count of one. This chain uses TRBV28 with TRBJ1-6; 8 bases agree with TRBD1. Germline V gene lookup returns CDR1 MDHEN and CDR2 SYDVKM. The CDR3 length is 15 residues. V shed 5 bases, J shed 10 bases, and the junction held 10 bases outside the gene matches. The CDR3 sequence is CASSPSQGAGSPLHF. CDR3 coding DNA: TGTGCCAGCAGTCCTTCTCAGGGGGCAGGGTCACCCCTCCACTTT.

The V call is TRBV7-8, the J call TRBJ1-1; D not resolved. With 4 bases removed from V and 2 bases from J, the gap between germline ends came to 11 bases. Germline lookup yields CDR1 SGHVS and CDR2 FQNEAQ. CDR3 length equals 14 residues. The CDR3 loop reads CASSSTTANTEAFF. The CDR3 DNA is TGTGCCAGCAGCTCAACGACTGCCAACACTGAAGCTTTCTTT.

The chain combines TRBV2 with TRBJ2-7, with D possibly matching TRBD2 (5 bases). This CDR3 region has 15 residues. The germline gives CDR1 SNHLY, CDR2 FYNNEI. The V end was cut by 2 bases, the J end by 3 bases, with 14 bases between. The CDR3 loop reads CASSENVRDGYEQYF. CDR3 coding DNA: TGTGCCAGCAGTGAAAACGTCCGGGATGGCTACGAGCAGTACTTC.

The J gene is TRBJ1-1, the V gene TRBV3-1 (or the pseudogene TRBV3-2); D is possibly TRBD1 (5 bases). V lost 3 bases and J lost 4, with 15 bases in between. The CDR3 has 15 residues. In germline, CDR1 is LGHDT, CDR2 YNNKEL (reference sequence). CDR3 DNA sequence: TGTGCCAGCAGCCACGTATTGCAGGGAGGCACTGAAGCTTTCTTT. Residues: CASSHVLQGGTEAFF.

This sequence joins TRBV27 and TRBJ1-2, with 8 bases fitting TRBD1. The CDR3 contains 14 residues. V lost 6 bases to trimming and J lost 5 bases; unmatched junction nucleotides: 8. Germline V gene data show CDR1 as MNHEY and CDR2 as SMNVEV (reference sequence). The CDR3 bases are TGTGCCAGCAGGCCTCAGGGGGCACGGTATGGCTACACCTTC. It is translated as CASRPQGARYGYTF.

This clone was observed a single time. The chain links TRBV30 to TRBJ1-1; D gene uncertain. Germline CDR1 GTSNPN, CDR2 SVGIG (reference sequence). This CDR3 has 13 amino acids. The germline V and J ends were trimmed by 4 bases and 5 bases, with 14 bases remaining between them. As DNA, the CDR3 is TGTGCCTGGAACACAAACCGAGGGACTGAAGCTTTCTTT. This encodes CAWNTNRGTEAFF.

The J gene is TRBJ1-2, the V gene TRBV5-4; D not certain. The V end lost 0 bases, the J end lost 0 bases, and 9 bases lay between the germline ends. Germline CDR1 reads SGHNT; CDR2 reads YYREEE (reference sequence). The CDR3 has 15 residues. The CDR3, as DNA: TGTGCCAGCAGCTTGGAAGCATTAACTAACTATGGCTACACCTTC. This codes for CASSLEALTNYGYTF.

The gene calls are TRBV4-3 and TRBJ1-3; TRBD1 might be the D (5 bases). This CDR3 contains 15 residues. V was clipped by 3 bases and J by 0 bases, with 9 bases between them. Germline V gene sequence: CDR1 LGHNA, CDR2 YSLEER. CDR3 sequence reads: CASSQRGDSGNTIYF. DNA for the CDR3: TGCGCCAGCAGCCAGCGGGGGGACTCTGGAAACACCATATATTTT.

This rearrangement joins TRBV15 to TRBJ2-7, with D uncertain. This CDR3 is 12 amino acids long. V lost 0 bases, J lost 3 bases, and 3 bases lay in between. Germline CDR1 LNHNV, CDR2 YYDKDF (reference sequence). The CDR3 reads CATSRDGYEQYF. DNA for the CDR3: TGTGCCACCAGCAGAGACGGCTACGAGCAGTACTTC.

The table lists this clone with a count of one. The chain links TRBV2 to TRBJ2-7; 8 bases agree with TRBD1. The CDR3 loop spans 12 amino acids. Germline values: CDR1 SNHLY, CDR2 FYNNEI. Trimming removed 8 bases from V and 7 bases from J; junction bases left unmatched: 7. The CDR3 coding sequence is TGTGCCAGCGGGGGACAGGTAGGTGAGCAGTACTTC. Its protein is CASGGQVGEQYF.

This clone was detected a few times. This sequence joins TRBV30 and TRBJ1-5; TRBD1 aligns across 9 bases. This CDR3 region has 17 residues. Germline CDR1 GTSNPN, CDR2 SVGIG (reference sequence). V gave up 3 bases and J gave up 0 bases; unmatched junction bases: 9. The CDR3 sequence: CAWRSGTGSNSNQPQHF. In nucleotides, the CDR3 is TGTGCCTGGAGGTCCGGGACAGGGAGTAATAGCAATCAGCCCCAGCATTTT.

The chain combines TRBV9 with TRBJ1-2; TRBD1 aligns across 7 bases. The junction had 6 bases not matched to a gene; V was cut back by 5 bases and J by 5 bases. This CDR3 contains 13 residues. From germline, CDR1 is SGDLS and CDR2 YYNGEE. CDR3 sequence: CASRGTGDYGYTF. The DNA for the CDR3 is TGTGCCAGCAGGGGAACAGGGGATTATGGCTACACCTTC.

V is TRBV5-5 and J is TRBJ2-7; a weak D match, TRBD2 (6 bases). From germline, CDR1 is SGHKS and CDR2 YYEKEE (reference sequence). CDR3 length: 15 residues. Trimming took 0 bases from V and 2 from J, leaving 12 bases between them. The CDR3 coding sequence is TGTGCCAGCAGCTTGGGTCCGGGAGCCCCCTACGAGCAGTACTTC. Translating it yields CASSLGPGAPYEQYF.

This chain connects TRBV4-3 to TRBJ2-1, with 14 bases aligning to TRBD2. The V gene end was trimmed by 0 bases and the J gene end by 8 bases; junction bases not matched to a gene: 6. Germline CDR1 is LGHNA and CDR2 is YSLEER. The CDR3 has 17 amino acids. The CDR3 DNA reads as TGCGCCAGCAGCCAAGACCCCCGACTAGCGGGAGGGGATGAGCAGTTCTTC. Amino acid sequence: CASSQDPRLAGGDEQFF.

This rearrangement joins TRBV6-2 or TRBV6-3 to TRBJ1-5, with D possibly matching TRBD1 (5 bases). The germline V and J ends were trimmed by 2 bases and 4 bases, with 12 bases remaining between them. The CDR3 length is 15 residues. Looked up from germline, CDR1 is MNHEY and CDR2 is SVGEGT. CDR3 sequence: CASSYQGLRNQPQHF. The CDR3 DNA reads as TGTGCCAGCAGTTACCAGGGACTCAGAAATCAGCCCCAGCATTTT.

The CDR3 nucleotides are TGTGCCAGCAAAAGGACAGGGGTGGACGAGCAGTACTTC. It translates to CASKRTGVDEQYF. The chain carries TRBV5-4 and TRBJ2-7; the match to TRBD1 covers 9 bases. Germline values: CDR1 SGHNT, CDR2 YYREEE (reference sequence). Germline trimming cut 6 bases from V and 5 bases from J; bases unmatched to any gene: 6. The CDR3 contains 13 residues. Full variable domain (outside the CDR3, taken from reference TRBV5-4 and TRBJ2-7): ETGVTQSPTHLIKTRGQQVTLRCSSQSGHNTVSWYQQALGQGPQFIFQYYREEENGRGNFPPRFSGLQFPNYSSELNVNALELDDSALYLCASKRTGVDEQYFGPGTRLTVT.

This clone was observed once. The rearrangement joins TRBV10-3 to TRBJ2-3, with 10 bases aligning to TRBD2. Germline V gene data show CDR1 as ENHRY and CDR2 as SYGVKD. CDR3 size: 16 residues. The V segment lost 4 bases and the J segment 5 bases; nucleotides outside the gene matches: 9. The CDR3 DNA reads TGTGCCATCAGTGGAGGGGGAGCGGGGGGGGGAGATACGCAGTATTTT. It specifies CAISGGGAGGGDTQYF.

This chain uses TRBV24-1 with TRBJ2-3, with D perhaps TRBD1 (5 bases). Germline V lookup: CDR1 KGHDR, CDR2 SFDVKD. Trimming shortened V by 0 bases and J by 4 bases, and 22 bases separated the two germline ends. The length of the CDR3 is 19 residues. The CDR3 sequence: CATSDLWPGRKVVADTQYF. Written as DNA, the CDR3 is TGTGCCACCAGTGATTTGTGGCCAGGGCGTAAAGTGGTGGCAGATACGCAGTATTTT.

The rearrangement uses TRBV7-2 and TRBJ2-2; 12 nucleotides align to TRBD1. J was trimmed by 10 bases and V by 3 bases; bases with no gene match: 6. There are 15 residues in the CDR3. Germline V lookup: CDR1 SGHTA, CDR2 FQGNSA. The CDR3 is CASSFKGTGGAELFF. The CDR3 DNA follows: TGTGCCAGCAGCTTCAAAGGGACAGGGGGCGCGGAGCTGTTTTTT.